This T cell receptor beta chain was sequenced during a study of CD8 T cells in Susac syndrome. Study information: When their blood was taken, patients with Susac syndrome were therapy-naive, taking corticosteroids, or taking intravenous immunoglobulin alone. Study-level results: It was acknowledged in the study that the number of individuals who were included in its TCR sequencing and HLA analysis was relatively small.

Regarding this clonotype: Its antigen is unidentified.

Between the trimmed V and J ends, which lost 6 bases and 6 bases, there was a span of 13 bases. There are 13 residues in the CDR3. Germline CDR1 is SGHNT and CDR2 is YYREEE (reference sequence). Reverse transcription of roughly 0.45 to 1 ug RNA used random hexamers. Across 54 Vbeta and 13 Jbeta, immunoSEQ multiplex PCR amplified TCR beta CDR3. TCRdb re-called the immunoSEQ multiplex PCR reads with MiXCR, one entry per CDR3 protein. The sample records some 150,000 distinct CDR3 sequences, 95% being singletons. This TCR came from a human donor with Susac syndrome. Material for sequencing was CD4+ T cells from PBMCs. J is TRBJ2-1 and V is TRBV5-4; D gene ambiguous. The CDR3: CASTRLGRNEQFF. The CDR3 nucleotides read TGTGCCAGCACCCGTCTCGGACGCAATGAGCAGTTCTTC.